This TCR beta chain was documented in a study of blood T cells in healthy people across ages. Then a second PCR, running roughly 7 to 11 cycles, was carried out with a sample-barcoded 5' primer and a J-beta primer mix. TCRdb re-called the 5' RACE reads through MiXCR, storing one row per CDR3 protein. Counted here are about 1.8 million distinct CDR3 sequences, 49% occurring once; the ten biggest clones make up roughly 2%. This CDR3 has 14 amino acids. Trimming removed 7 bases at V and 4 bases at J, with 16 bases between. Germline V lookup: CDR1 MNHEY, CDR2 SVGEGT. This clonotype was seen more than once but under ten times.

This receptor was obtained from a woman aged 40 to 50 in good health. Sequenced: blood. The V gene is TRBV6-2 or TRBV6-3, the J gene TRBJ2-5; maybe TRBD2 (5 bases). The CDR3 sequence: CASTQDGGGETQYF. The DNA of the CDR3 is TGTGCCAGCACCCAGGACGGAGGCGGAGAGACCCAGTACTTC.